The 20 T cell receptor beta chains below all came from one sample that was sequenced in a study of T-cell reconstitution after alpha-beta-depleted transplantation in children. The TCRbeta library incorporated unique molecular identifiers. MiXCR, applied by TCRdb to the PCR reads, yields one record per CDR3 protein. The sample shows roughly 220,000 distinct CDR3 sequences, 7.5% to 10% of them seen only once. The source material was PBMCs from the stem cell graft donor, sampled from the stem cell graft. The receptors derive from a human donor who donated a stem cell graft to a child with SCID.

In its sample, this clonotype was seen many times. The gene calls are TRBV7-2 and TRBJ2-3, with no clear D. Germline V gene lookup returns CDR1 SGHTA and CDR2 FQGNSA. This CDR3 has 15 residues. The V and J ends lost 2 bases and 2 bases respectively, with 11 bases between them. CDR3 sequence: CASSLWAKNTDTQYF. The CDR3 DNA reads TGTGCCAGCAGCTTATGGGCGAAGAACACAGATACGCAGTATTTT.

This clonotype has a count of ten or more. The chain uses TRBV20-1 and TRBJ1-5; the D gene is possibly TRBD1 (5 bases). V dropped 4 bases and J dropped 2 bases, with 9 bases sitting between them. This CDR3 has 13 amino acids. Germline V gene lookup returns CDR1 DFQATT and CDR2 SNEGSKA (reference sequence). CDR3 amino acids: CSANPGGNQPQHF. The CDR3 bases are TGCAGTGCTAATCCGGGGGGCAATCAGCCCCAGCATTTT.

In its sample, this clonotype was seen many times. V gene TRBV29-1 combines with J gene TRBJ2-1; 9 bases are shared with TRBD2. The CDR3 runs to 14 residues. V was clipped by 7 bases and J by 5 bases; unmatched bases: 9. Germline V gene lookup returns CDR1 SQVTM and CDR2 ANQGSEA. The CDR3 sequence is CSAVELAGHNEQFF. The CDR3 DNA reads as TGCAGCGCGGTGGAACTAGCGGGCCACAATGAGCAGTTCTTC.

This clonotype was recorded at least ten times. The rearrangement uses TRBV28 and TRBJ2-1; a weak D match, TRBD1 (5 bases). CDR1 is MDHEN, CDR2 SYDVKM, per germline. V was trimmed by 7 bases and J by 8 bases, leaving 21 bases between them. The length of the CDR3 is 15 residues. The CDR3 here is CASIPYRPGGDEQFF. In nucleotides, the CDR3 is TGTGCCAGCATTCCTTACAGGCCTGGTGGCGATGAGCAGTTCTTC. The variable domain in full, completed from reference TRBV28 and TRBJ2-1, reads DVKVTQSSRYLVKRTGEKVFLECVQDMDHENMFWYRQDPGLGLRLIYFSYDVKMKEKGDIPEGYSVSREKKERFSLILESASTNQTSMYLCASIPYRPGGDEQFFGPGTRLTVL.

This clonotype was observed many times. V is TRBV7-2 and J is TRBJ1-1; unclear D gene. Per the germline V gene, CDR1 is SGHTA and CDR2 is FQGNSA. The CDR3 is 14 amino acids. V lost 3 bases, J lost 1 base, and 9 bases lay in between. In DNA form, the CDR3 reads TGTGCCAGCAGCTTCGGACCCGAGAACACTGAAGCTTTCTTT. The encoded protein is CASSFGPENTEAFF.

This clonotype was seen repeatedly, ten times or more. This chain uses TRBV20-1 with TRBJ2-3; a weak D match, TRBD1 (5 bases). This CDR3 region has 15 residues. Germline assignment: CDR1 DFQATT and CDR2 SNEGSKA (reference sequence). Trimming stripped 1 base from V and 2 bases from J, with 13 bases between. CDR3 nucleotides: TGCAGTGCTAGAGGACAGCCTACTAACACAGATACGCAGTATTTT. It encodes CSARGQPTNTDTQYF.

This clonotype occurred a few times. This chain links TRBV7-2 with TRBJ2-7, with unresolved D. V lost 8 bases and J 3 bases, leaving 11 bases between the germline ends. The CDR3 runs to 12 residues. Germline-derived CDR1 and CDR2 are SGHTA and FQGNSA. The CDR3 DNA reads TGTGCCAGCGGAGCCCACGGCTACGAGCAGTACTTC. Its translation is CASGAHGYEQYF.

This clonotype was seen many times. This chain links TRBV7-9 with TRBJ2-1; 9 nucleotides line up with TRBD2. Trimming took 4 bases from V and 8 from J; bases not matched to a gene: 12. Germline loops: CDR1 SEHNR, CDR2 FQNEAQ (reference sequence). This CDR3 has 16 residues. CDR3 in amino acids: CASSYGDPGTSHEQFF. The CDR3 DNA is TGTGCCAGCAGCTATGGGGACCCGGGGACTAGCCATGAGCAGTTCTTC. Filled out from reference TRBV7-9 and TRBJ2-1, the complete variable domain reads DTGVSQNPRHKITKRGQNVTFRCDPISEHNRLYWYRQTLGQGPEFLTYFQNEAQLEKSRLLSDRFSAERPKGSFSTLEIQRTEQGDSAMYLCASSYGDPGTSHEQFFGPGTRLTVL.

In its sample, this clonotype was seen many times. The J gene is TRBJ2-7, the V gene TRBV20-1; D is ambiguous. This CDR3 has 14 residues. Germline V lookup: CDR1 DFQATT, CDR2 SNEGSKA (reference sequence). Deletions cut 0 bases from V and 2 bases from J, with 11 bases between. The CDR3 is CSARDVVRPYEQYF. The CDR3 nucleotides read TGCAGTGCTAGAGATGTTGTAAGGCCCTACGAGCAGTACTTC.

Ten or more counts support this clonotype. The chain carries TRBV11-2 and TRBJ2-7; either TRBD1 or TRBD2 may supply D (6 bases each). CDR1 is SGHAT and CDR2 is FQNNGV in the germline V gene. The CDR3 contains 17 residues. The ends were cut back, 0 bases at V and 0 bases at J, with 15 bases in the middle. Here the CDR3 DNA reads TGTGCCAGCAGCTTAGAGGTTGGGGGGCGACCCTCCTACGAGCAGTACTTC. Translation: CASSLEVGGRPSYEQYF.

Ten or more counts support this clonotype. This chain links TRBV4-1 with TRBJ1-1, with D perhaps TRBD1 (6 bases). This CDR3 spans 15 amino acids. Germline CDR1 reads MGHRA; CDR2 reads YSYEKL. V shed 1 base and J shed 0 bases, with 9 bases lying between them. In DNA form, the CDR3 reads TGCGCCAGCAGCCAAGGCGGACAGATGAACACTGAAGCTTTCTTT. This gives the protein CASSQGGQMNTEAFF.

This clonotype was detected ten times or more. The V gene is TRBV28, the J gene TRBJ2-4, with 7 bases fitting TRBD1. The CDR3 sequence is 15 residues long. The V segment lost 5 bases and the J segment 3 bases; nucleotides outside the gene matches: 7. The germline CDR1 and CDR2 sequences are MDHEN and SYDVKM. The CDR3 DNA reads TGTGCCAGCAGTACCAGACAGGGTGGCAAAAACATTCAGTACTTC. It translates to CASSTRQGGKNIQYF. Full variable domain (outside the CDR3, taken from reference TRBV28 and TRBJ2-4): DVKVTQSSRYLVKRTGEKVFLECVQDMDHENMFWYRQDPGLGLRLIYFSYDVKMKEKGDIPEGYSVSREKKERFSLILESASTNQTSMYLCASSTRQGGKNIQYFGAGTRLSVL.

This clonotype has ten or more counts. The rearrangement links TRBV2 to TRBJ2-7, with D tentatively TRBD2 (5 bases). The CDR3 is 14 amino acids. Trimming removed 10 bases at V and 1 base at J, with 17 bases between. Germline values: CDR1 SNHLY, CDR2 FYNNEI. Here the CDR3 reads CATTQPGTSYEQYF. As DNA, the CDR3 is TGTGCCACCACTCAACCGGGAACATCCTACGAGCAGTACTTC.

This clonotype was recorded at least ten times. The genes are TRBV5-1 and TRBJ1-6; D is ambiguous. Trimming stripped 4 bases from V and 7 bases from J, with 15 bases between. Germline CDR1 reads SGHRS; CDR2 reads YFSETQ. The CDR3 has 15 amino acids. This CDR3 reads CASSPTSGRNSPLHF. As DNA, the CDR3 is TGCGCCAGCAGCCCCACTAGTGGAAGGAATTCACCCCTCCACTTT.

This clonotype was picked up many times. The genes are TRBV6-1 and TRBJ1-1; D gene unclear. CDR3 length: 12 residues. The ends were cut back, 4 bases at V and 3 bases at J, with 6 bases in the middle. Germline CDR1 is MNHNS and CDR2 is SASEGT. As DNA, the CDR3 is TGTGCCAGCAGTGTCAGAGACACTGAAGCTTTCTTT. As protein: CASSVRDTEAFF.

This clonotype came up many times. The chain has TRBV5-1 and TRBJ1-1; 7 nucleotides match TRBD1. Per germline, CDR1 SGHRS and CDR2 YFSETQ. The CDR3 consists of 16 residues. Trimming took 4 bases from V and 1 from J; bases not matched to a gene: 10. The CDR3 DNA sequence: TGCGCCAGCAGCACCCTTGGGACAGCTGAGAACACTGAAGCTTTCTTT. Translation: CASSTLGTAENTEAFF. Drawing the rest from reference TRBV5-1 and TRBJ1-1, the complete variable domain is KAGVTQTPRYLIKTRGQQVTLSCSPISGHRSVSWYQQTPGQGLQFLFEYFSETQRNKGNFPGRFSGRQFSNSRSEMNVSTLELGDSALYLCASSTLGTAENTEAFFGQGTRLTVV.

This clonotype was observed at least ten times. This chain joins TRBV7-2 and TRBJ1-2, with no clear D. Germline V gives CDR1 SGHTA, CDR2 FQGNSA. The CDR3 is 13 residues long. V lost 5 bases, J lost 7 bases, and 14 bases lay in between. CDR3 nucleotide sequence: TGTGCCAGCAGCCCCGATCCCTGGCTTGGCTACACCTTC. It encodes CASSPDPWLGYTF.

This clonotype was seen repeatedly, ten times or more. The chain has TRBV5-1 and TRBJ2-1; TRBD1 or TRBD2 may be the D gene (5 bases each). V lost 5 bases to trimming and J lost 8 bases, with 17 bases between them. The CDR3 length is 14 residues. Germline loops: CDR1 SGHRS, CDR2 YFSETQ. The CDR3 region has the DNA TGCGCCAGCAGAGGGCAGGGAGAGATCCATGAGCAGTTCTTC. Amino acids: CASRGQGEIHEQFF.

The sample holds one count of this clonotype. The chain uses TRBV7-2 and TRBJ2-3; a possible D gene is TRBD1 (6 bases). The CDR3 spans 15 residues. V lost 1 base, J lost 4 bases, and 12 bases lay in between. Germline CDR1 SGHTA, CDR2 FQGNSA. CDR3 nucleotide sequence: TGTGCCAGCAGCTTAGTTTCTGGGGGCGCAGATACGCAGTATTTT. Amino acid sequence: CASSLVSGGADTQYF.

There are many counts of this clonotype. The chain combines TRBV7-2 with TRBJ2-2; D might be TRBD2 (6 bases). The ends were cut back, 1 base at V and 9 bases at J, with 15 bases in the middle. From germline, CDR1 is SGHTA and CDR2 FQGNSA. The CDR3 contains 15 residues. CDR3 DNA sequence: TGTGCCAGCAGCTTAGATAACGCGGGGCGCAGGGAGCTGTTTTTT. Encoded protein: CASSLDNAGRRELFF.